This TCR beta chain was profiled in a study of neurological immune-mediated disorders. This clonotype has at least ten counts. TCRdb reprocessed the 5' RACE reads via MiXCR and lists one record per CDR3 protein. The sample lists approximately 46,000 distinct CDR3 sequences, under 13% seen once, with about 5.7% in the top ten. CDR3 length equals 12 residues. CDR1 DFQATT and CDR2 SNEGSKA come from the germline V gene (reference sequence). V lost 6 bases, J lost 4 bases, and 12 bases lay in between. The chain has TRBV20-1 and TRBJ2-5; D may be TRBD2 (5 bases). Sequenced: PBMCs. This TCR was recovered from a man in his sixties or seventies with HTLV-1-associated myelopathy (HAM/TSP). The CDR3 is CSATPSRETQYF. For the CDR3, the DNA is TGCAGTGCGACACCTAGCAGAGAGACCCAGTACTTC.